The rows below give T cell receptor beta chains drawn from one sample of a study of CD8 T cells in ankylosing spondylitis. TCRdb recomputed calls from the 5' RACE reads with MiXCR, one row per CDR3 protein. Among 200,000 to 250,000 distinct CDR3 sequences listed, around 32% were seen once. The sequencing sample was made of blood, either unsorted or a sorted T cell fraction (not recorded which). The receptors stem from a male donor with ankylosing spondylitis or in good health (not recorded which). Each CDR3 is given with its conserved first and last residue. Fields, in order: D gene, V gene, J gene, clone size, CDR3 DNA, CDR3 protein. A D gene is named only where the DNA matches it firmly. Clone size is stated in some rows and not others, as once, few, many or a class when expanded.

TRBD1	TRBV24-1	TRBJ2-7	NA	TGTGCCACCAGTGATCCTACGACAGGGACCTACGACCAGTACTTC	CATSDPTTGTYDQYF
NA	TRBV24-1	TRBJ2-7	few	TGTGCCACCGGTCCAGGGAGCTACGAGCAGTACTTC	CATGPGSYEQYF
TRBD2	TRBV20-1	TRBJ2-1	NA	TGCAGTCCTAGCGGTGACCGTGAGCAGTTCTTC	CSPSGDREQFF
TRBD2	TRBV20-1	TRBJ2-5	few	TGCAGTGCTAGCGCGCTAGCGGGGGCAGGCCAAGAGACCCAGTACTTC	CSASALAGAGQETQYF
NA	TRBV30	TRBJ1-5	NA	TGTGCCTGGAGTCGACAGGGCAATCAGCCCCAGCATTTT	CAWSRQGNQPQHF
TRBD1	TRBV12-3/TRBV12-4	TRBJ2-4	NA	TGTGCCAGCAGTCCACAGGGGACCATTCAGTACTTC	CASSPQGTIQYF
NA	TRBV7-7	TRBJ2-2	NA	TGTGCTAGCAGCCACCGACTGGACACCGGGGAGCTGTTTTTT	CASSHRLDTGELFF
TRBD1	TRBV10-2	TRBJ1-1	once	TGCGCCAGCACAGCGTGGGCAGGGGGCGCTTTTGAAGCTTTCTTT	CASTAWAGGAFEAFF
NA	TRBV7-2	TRBJ2-1	many	TGTGCCAGCAGCCCCTGGGGGTACAATGAGCAGTTCTTC	CASSPWGYNEQFF
NA	TRBV5-1	TRBJ1-2	NA	TGCGCCAGCAGCTTGGACGGACCTAACTATGGCTACACCTTC	CASSLDGPNYGYTF
NA	TRBV4-1	TRBJ2-2	NA	TGCGCCAGCAGCCTTGACAGGACAAACACCGGGGAGCTGTTTTTT	CASSLDRTNTGELFF
TRBD2	TRBV5-1	TRBJ2-1	NA	TGCGCCAGCAGCCAGGGACTAGATAGTCGAAATGAGCAGTTCTTC	CASSQGLDSRNEQFF
TRBD2	TRBV20-1	TRBJ2-1	NA	TGCAGTGCTGGAAGGTCCGGGACTAGCGGGGGCGGGGGGCAGTTCTTC	CSAGRSGTSGGGGQFF
NA	TRBV20-1	TRBJ1-5	NA	TGCAGTGCTAGAAGTGGGGGTGATCAGCCCCAGCATTTT	CSARSGGDQPQHF
TRBD2	TRBV20-1	TRBJ2-7	few	TGCAGTGCTAGAGGTTTGGGGACTAGATATGGCGAGCAGTACTTC	CSARGLGTRYGEQYF
NA	TRBV12-3/TRBV12-4	TRBJ2-1	few	TGTGCCAGCATCTCTCGGGGGGCCAATGAGCAGTTCTTC	CASISRGANEQFF
TRBD2	TRBV28	TRBJ2-5	NA	TGTGCCAGCACCCCCGCGACGGCTAGCGGGGGCGGGGAGACCCAGTACTTC	CASTPATASGGGETQYF
NA	TRBV30	TRBJ2-4	few	TGTGCCTGGAGGACGATTGACATTCAGTACTTC	CAWRTIDIQYF
NA	TRBV20-1	TRBJ2-3	few	TGCAGTGCTAGACGTAGCGAAGGGACAGATACGCAGTATTTT	CSARRSEGTDTQYF
TRBD1	TRBV15	TRBJ2-2	NA	TGTGCCACCAGGGACAGGGGACGGACCGGGGAGCTGTTTTTT	CATRDRGRTGELFF
NA	TRBV12-3/TRBV12-4	TRBJ2-7	few	TGTGCCAGCAGTCCGCAGGACCAGAGGGGTGGGTACGAGCAGTACTTC	CASSPQDQRGGYEQYF
NA	TRBV27	TRBJ1-2	NA	TGTGCCAGCAGTCCACGGTCCGGGGCCTGGGCGGGCTACACCTTC	CASSPRSGAWAGYTF
NA	TRBV29-1	TRBJ2-7	NA	TGCAGCGTTGAAGATCTAAGGTGGGGCTCCTACGAGCAGTACTTC	CSVEDLRWGSYEQYF
TRBD2	TRBV29-1	TRBJ2-4	few	TGCAGCGTTGAAGATCGGCGGGGGGACATTCTTTTATTTCAGTACTTC	CSVEDRRGDILLFQYF
NA	TRBV12-3/TRBV12-4	TRBJ1-5	few	TGTGCCAGCAGGGAACCCAATCAGCCCCAGCATTTT	CASREPNQPQHF
TRBD1	TRBV20-1	TRBJ1-5	few	TGCAGTGCAACCTCTTGGACAGGGCGGCCTACAGCCGGTCAGCCCCAGCATTTT	CSATSWTGRPTAGQPQHF
TRBD1	TRBV7-9	TRBJ2-7	few	TGTGCCAGCGAGACAACAGGGGGCGGTACCTACGAGCAGTACTTC	CASETTGGGTYEQYF
NA	TRBV5-1	TRBJ2-1	few	TGCGCCAGCAGCTCAGTGGATGAGCAGTTCTTC	CASSSVDEQFF
NA	TRBV29-1	TRBJ1-2	NA	TGCAGCGTTGCTGACCCTCGGGGAGATGGCTACACCTTC	CSVADPRGDGYTF
TRBD1	TRBV7-2	TRBJ2-1	NA	TGTGCCAGCAGCTTGGATCGACAGGGGCAGTTCTTC	CASSLDRQGQFF
NA	TRBV29-1	TRBJ1-2	NA	TGCAGCAACCACAGGGCGGGGGGCTACACCTTC	CSNHRAGGYTF
TRBD1	TRBV12-3/TRBV12-4	TRBJ1-2	few	TGTGCCAGCTATGACAGGGGGCAGACCTTTGATGGCTACACCTTC	CASYDRGQTFDGYTF
NA	TRBV4-2	TRBJ2-3	few	TGTGCCAGCAGCCAACCTGCTACTAGCCAGGATACGCAGTATTTT	CASSQPATSQDTQYF
TRBD2	TRBV28	TRBJ2-7	NA	TGTGCCAGCAGAGCGGGGGTAGCGGGGGCGGGAGAGCAGTACTTC	CASRAGVAGAGEQYF
NA	TRBV5-1	TRBJ2-7	NA	TGCGCCAGCAGCTCGTTGGCGGGACCGAACTACGAGCAGTACTTC	CASSSLAGPNYEQYF
NA	TRBV15	TRBJ2-7	few	TGTGCCACCAGCGACGGTCGAGCGGAGTACTTC	CATSDGRAEYF
NA	TRBV12-3/TRBV12-4	TRBJ1-6	few	TGTGCCAGCAGTTTAGACGGCGTTGGTTCACCCCTCCACTTT	CASSLDGVGSPLHF
NA	TRBV21-1	TRBJ2-4	NA	TGTGCCAGCAGCAAAGCGGTCGAGGGTGACGGACAGGGCTTGGAAAACATTCAGTACTTC	CASSKAVEGDGQGLENIQYF
TRBD2	TRBV7-9	TRBJ2-2	once	TGTGCCAGCAGCTTAGACCGGGGGGGCATCACCGGGGAGCTGTTTTTT	CASSLDRGGITGELFF
TRBD2	TRBV5-1	TRBJ2-5	NA	TGCGCCAGCAGCTTTCCGGGACTAGCCTTCCAAGAGACCCAGTACTTC	CASSFPGLAFQETQYF
NA	TRBV12-3/TRBV12-4	TRBJ1-3	few	TGTGCCAGCATCCTGTCGTGGGGGGGAGGAAACACCATATATTTT	CASILSWGGGNTIYF
TRBD1	TRBV15	TRBJ1-2	few	TGTGCCACCGCATCGGACAGGGTCGGCTATGGCTACACCTTC	CATASDRVGYGYTF
TRBD1	TRBV4-1	TRBJ2-1	NA	TGCGCCAGCAGCCAAGGGGACAGGAAGGTGCACAATGAGCAGTTCTTC	CASSQGDRKVHNEQFF
NA	TRBV7-2	TRBJ2-1	NA	TGTGCCAGCAGCACCCGGGCGCTAAATGAGCAGTTCTTC	CASSTRALNEQFF
NA	TRBV28	TRBJ2-7	NA	TGTGCCAGCAGTTCCCTAGGAGGAAATTACGAGCAGTACTTC	CASSSLGGNYEQYF